The 23 T cell receptor beta chains presented below share a single source sample, sequenced in a study of OX40 agonist ivuxolimab in advanced cancers. Some clones are missing from TCRdb's copy, which holds only in-frame ones; the method was immunoSEQ multiplex PCR. The data show about 59,000 clones, almost 95% seen once. Material: CD4+ or CD8+ T cells sorted from blood, obtained in a trial of the OX40 agonist ivuxolimab. These TCRs come from an adult with an advanced solid tumor such as melanoma, head and neck, liver or kidney cancer.

The V call is TRBV29-1, the J call TRBJ1-1; the D gene is possibly TRBD1 (6 bases). The CDR3 is 14 amino acids. Trimming pared 3 bases from V and 0 bases from J, leaving 11 bases between. Germline V gene sequence: CDR1 SQVTM, CDR2 ANQGSEA. CDR3: CSVDQDSMNTEAFF. CDR3 in DNA: TGCAGCGTTGACCAGGACAGCATGAACACTGAAGCTTTCTTT.

This clone was seen only once. The V call is TRBV5-4, the J call TRBJ2-5; D possibly corresponds to TRBD2 (6 bases). Trimming cost V 3 bases and J 3 bases, with 12 bases left between them. The germline gives CDR1 SGHNT, CDR2 YYREEE (reference sequence). This CDR3 has 14 residues. CDR3 region: CASSSDYLKETQYF. Here the CDR3 DNA reads TGTGCCAGCAGCTCGGACTACCTCAAAGAGACCCAGTACTTC.

The chain is built from TRBV30 and TRBJ2-7, with TRBD2 identical over 11 bases. The CDR3 has 15 residues. Trimming at V came to 3 bases and at J to 0 bases, leaving 4 bases not matched to a gene. From germline, CDR1 is GTSNPN and CDR2 SVGIG (reference sequence). CDR3 loop: CAWSGLAGNSYEQYF. CDR3 DNA sequence: TGTGCCTGGAGCGGACTAGCGGGCAACTCCTACGAGCAGTACTTC.

This chain uses TRBV27 with TRBJ2-1, with TRBD2 identical over 7 bases. Germline loops: CDR1 MNHEY, CDR2 SMNVEV (reference sequence). The length of the CDR3 is 16 residues. Unmatched junction bases numbered 9, after V lost 5 bases and J lost 2 bases. Written as DNA, the CDR3 is TGTGCCAGCAGTGCCCGGACTAGGATGCCCTACAATGAGCAGTTCTTC. Translated: CASSARTRMPYNEQFF.

This clone was counted a single time. The chain uses TRBV5-3 and TRBJ2-7; D is unclear. TRBV5-3 is filed as an ORF, its function uncertain. The CDR3 covers 17 residues. Trimming took 0 bases from V and 2 from J, leaving 18 bases between them. CDR3 DNA: TGTGCCAGAAGCTTGGGTAGAAATAGGGCAGACCCCTACGAGCAGTACTTC. Translation: CARSLGRNRADPYEQYF.

CDR3 in DNA: TGTGCCAGCAGTGAAGGGTGGGAGAACACTGAAGCTTTCTTT. The encoded protein is CASSEGWENTEAFF. The chain has TRBV6-4 and TRBJ1-1; D is undetermined. This CDR3 is 14 amino acids long. CDR1 MRHNA and CDR2 SNTAGT come from the germline V gene. Trimming cost V 3 bases and J 1 base, with 9 bases left between them.

V and J are TRBV7-8 and TRBJ1-1; no clear D gene. Trimming removed 5 bases at V and 5 bases at J, with 12 bases between. In germline, CDR1 is SGHVS, CDR2 FQNEAQ. The CDR3 runs 13 residues. As DNA, the CDR3 is TGTGCCAGCAGCCTCTTGGTGGGGACTGAAGCTTTCTTT. Translated: CASSLLVGTEAFF.

The chain combines TRBV6-5 with TRBJ2-2; tentatively, D is TRBD1 or TRBD2 (5 bases each). The ends were cut back, 0 bases at V and 6 bases at J, with 8 bases in the middle. CDR3 length equals 14 residues. Germline V lookup: CDR1 MNHEY, CDR2 SVGAGI. The CDR3 sequence is CASSYSMGAGELFF. CDR3 coding DNA: TGTGCCAGCAGTTACTCGATGGGGGCCGGGGAGCTGTTTTTT.

This clone was seen just once. This sequence joins TRBV5-1 and TRBJ1-2; the match to TRBD1 covers 8 bases. V shed 4 bases and J 1 base; nucleotides not matched to a gene: 6. This CDR3 comprises 15 residues. Looked up from germline, CDR1 is SGHRS and CDR2 is YFSETQ. CDR3 residues: CASSTGQGVNYGYTF. As DNA, the CDR3 is TGCGCCAGCAGCACCGGACAGGGAGTTAACTATGGCTACACCTTC.

The CDR3 coding sequence is TGTGCCAGCACCTGGTTTGGGGGGACCTACGAGCAGTACTTC. This sequence encodes CASTWFGGTYEQYF. J is TRBJ2-7 and V is TRBV28; maybe TRBD2 (6 bases). Germline CDR1 MDHEN, CDR2 SYDVKM. Trimming pared 7 bases from V and 2 bases from J, leaving 15 bases between. This CDR3 is 14 amino acids long.

The chain joins TRBV27 to TRBJ2-3; D is perhaps TRBD1 (6 bases). V lost 8 bases and J lost 6, with 21 bases in between. The CDR3 length is 15 residues. Germline loops: CDR1 MNHEY, CDR2 SMNVEV (reference sequence). CDR3 residues: CASGVYPGAPDTQYF. CDR3 coding DNA: TGTGCCAGCGGCGTTTACCCAGGGGCGCCCGATACGCAGTATTTT.

V gene TRBV6-1 combines with J gene TRBJ2-2; the D is unclear. This CDR3 region has 16 residues. The germline CDR1 and CDR2 sequences are MNHNS and SASEGT. Trimming took 1 base from V and 7 from J, leaving 16 bases between them. In nucleotides, the CDR3 is TGTGCCAGCAGTGAAGTGGGTAGGAAATTAGGCGGGGAGCTGTTTTTT. As protein: CASSEVGRKLGGELFF.

The chain carries TRBV13 and TRBJ2-1, with 11 bases that match TRBD2. The CDR3 has 18 residues. The ends lost 4 bases at V and 7 bases at J; junction bases unmatched: 15. Germline V gives CDR1 PRHDT, CDR2 FYEKMQ (reference sequence). CDR3 protein: CASSSGGLAAELGNEQFF. CDR3 nucleotides: TGTGCCAGCAGCTCCGGGGGACTAGCGGCAGAACTTGGGAATGAGCAGTTCTTC.

The chain uses TRBV5-1 and TRBJ1-1; D call uncertain. The V end lost 2 bases, the J end lost 0 bases, and 5 bases lay between the germline ends. CDR3 length: 13 residues. Germline V gene lookup returns CDR1 SGHRS and CDR2 YFSETQ. CDR3 amino acids: CASSFGLNTEAFF. The CDR3 coding sequence is TGCGCCAGCAGCTTTGGACTGAACACTGAAGCTTTCTTT.

This sequence joins TRBV7-2 and TRBJ1-1; TRBD1 might be the D (5 bases). Deletions cut 1 base from V and 1 base from J, with 10 bases between. The germline V gene encodes CDR1 SGHTA and CDR2 FQGNSA. The CDR3 extends over 15 amino acids. The CDR3 protein is CASSLDLGGNTEAFF. The DNA for the CDR3 is TGTGCCAGCAGCTTAGATCTGGGGGGGAACACTGAAGCTTTCTTT.

The chain uses TRBV29-1 and TRBJ2-1, with 10 bases matching TRBD1. The CDR3 covers 13 residues. The V gene's germline CDR1 is SQVTM and CDR2 ANQGSEA. With V trimmed by 8 bases and J by 5 bases, 6 bases remained unmatched. CDR3 DNA sequence: TGCAGCCTTCGGGACAGGGGAAACAATGAGCAGTTCTTC. Its translation: CSLRDRGNNEQFF.

This chain joins TRBV10-3 and TRBJ2-1, with 10 bases that match TRBD2. The CDR3 runs to 15 residues. The germline V gene has CDR1 ENHRY and CDR2 SYGVKD. Germline trimming cut 6 bases from V and 9 bases from J; bases unmatched to any gene: 11. The CDR3 loop reads CAISPPSGRYGEQFF. CDR3 bases: TGTGCCATCAGCCCTCCTAGCGGGAGATACGGTGAGCAGTTCTTC.

The J gene is TRBJ2-7, the V gene TRBV4-1; 12 bases match TRBD1. CDR1 and CDR2 (germline): MGHRA, YSYEKL. With 3 bases clipped from V and 0 bases from J, the junction kept 9 bases outside the gene matches. This CDR3 is built from 18 residues. The CDR3 region is CASSHRGQGAGVSYEQYF. In DNA, the CDR3 is TGCGCCAGCAGCCACCGGGGACAGGGGGCGGGTGTCTCCTACGAGCAGTACTTC.

This rearrangement joins TRBV18 to TRBJ1-5; D call uncertain. The CDR3 contains 16 residues. Deletions cut 3 bases from V and 7 bases from J, with 19 bases between. Germline V CDR1 and CDR2: KGHSH, LQKENI. The CDR3 bases are TGTGCCAGCTCACCCTCAGATGGGCTCAGCAGGCAGCCCCAGCATTTT. It codes for CASSPSDGLSRQPQHF. The whole variable domain, remainder taken from reference TRBV18 and TRBJ1-5, is NAGVMQNPRHLVRRRGQEARLRCSPMKGHSHVYWYRQLPEEGLKFMVYLQKENIIDESGMPKERFSAEFPKEGPSILRIQQVVRGDSAAYFCASSPSDGLSRQPQHFGDGTRLSIL.

The chain employs TRBV7-8 and TRBJ2-1, with 9 nucleotides matching TRBD2. Trimming cost V 2 bases and J 4 bases; bases outside gene matches: 3. The CDR3 length is 15 residues. The V gene's germline CDR1 is SGHVS and CDR2 FQNEAQ. Written as DNA, the CDR3 is TGTGCCAGCAGCTTATCTAGCGGGGCTTACAATGAGCAGTTCTTC. Amino acids: CASSLSSGAYNEQFF.

The chain recombines TRBV5-1 with TRBJ2-2; TRBD2 aligns across 8 bases. Per germline, CDR1 SGHRS and CDR2 YFSETQ. The junction had 15 bases not matched to a gene; V was cut back by 5 bases and J by 6 bases. This CDR3 is 17 amino acids long. This CDR3 reads CASRLGLAGETSGELFF. The CDR3 nucleotides are TGCGCCAGCAGGCTCGGGCTAGCGGGCGAGACGTCCGGGGAGCTGTTTTTT.

The rearrangement uses TRBV30 and TRBJ2-1; TRBD1 or TRBD2 may be the D gene (5 bases each). The CDR3 extends over 14 amino acids. Germline lookup yields CDR1 GTSNPN and CDR2 SVGIG (reference sequence). V was shortened by 1 base and J by 14 bases, with 21 bases between the two germline ends. In DNA, the CDR3 is TGTGCCTGGAGTGGAGGGACGGGAACACAGTCGGAGTTCTTC. Protein: CAWSGGTGTQSEFF.

This clone has more than one count but fewer than ten. V and J are TRBV9 and TRBJ2-7; D gene uncertain. The CDR3 spans 14 residues. V gave up 0 bases and J gave up 2 bases, with 9 bases separating them. Germline CDR1 and CDR2: SGDLS and YYNGEE. CDR3 protein: CASSVGGSPYEQYF. CDR3 in DNA: TGTGCCAGCAGCGTAGGTGGGTCCCCCTACGAGCAGTACTTC.